The rows below give T cell receptor beta chains drawn from one sample of a study of cytomegalovirus exposure and HLA in healthy donors. This table comes from immunoSEQ multiplex PCR, and its TCRdb copy is limited to in-frame clones, with some not included. The repertoire holds 130,000 to 150,000 clones, just under 90% seen once, with less than 8% in the top ten. Sequenced: PBMCs. These receptors came from a woman in her twenties or thirties in good health and CMV-seropositive. The CDR3 runs from the conserved cysteine through the conserved F or W. D genes are given only for firm matches. Clone size, where shown, is once, few, many, or a class for clones that have expanded.

>-|TRBV7-9|-|TRBJ1-1
CASSFGSDAEAFF
TGTGCCAGCAGCTTCGGGAGTGACGCTGAAGCTTTCTTT
>once|TRBV4-2|-|TRBJ1-3
CASSQDGGTGQNTIYF
TGTGCCAGCAGCCAAGATGGGGGTACAGGGCAGAACACCATATATTTT
>-|TRBV5-4|-|TRBJ2-3
CASSLLKGIPDTQYF
TGTGCCAGCAGCTTGTTGAAGGGGATACCAGATACGCAGTATTTT
>-|TRBV2|-|TRBJ2-7
CASESIEGPNEQYF
TGTGCCAGCGAATCTATAGAGGGCCCCAACGAGCAGTACTTC
>-|TRBV5-1|-|TRBJ1-3
CASSSNPAGWAGGNTIYF
TGCGCCAGCAGCTCAAACCCCGCAGGCTGGGCTGGTGGAAACACCATATATTTT
>once|TRBV2|TRBD1|TRBJ2-7
CASRPTRDRGYEQYF
TGTGCCAGCAGGCCTACCCGGGACAGGGGCTACGAGCAGTACTTC
>-|TRBV6-5|TRBD1|TRBJ1-2
CASSFRGPYYGYTF
TGTGCCAGCAGTTTTAGGGGGCCTTACTATGGCTACACCTTC
>few|TRBV28|TRBD1|TRBJ1-2
CATTPGQSYGYTF
TGTGCCACCACTCCGGGACAGTCTTATGGCTACACCTTC
>-|TRBV10-3|TRBD1|TRBJ2-7
CAIRQGQGFEQYF
TGTGCCATCAGGCAGGGACAGGGTTTCGAGCAGTACTTC
>-|TRBV27|-|TRBJ2-7
CASSLQPGVSYEQYF
TGTGCCAGCAGTCTCCAACCGGGAGTGTCCTACGAGCAGTACTTC
>once|TRBV5-6|TRBD1|TRBJ1-2
CASSSRRRDRARGYGYTF
TGTGCCAGCAGCTCTAGACGCCGGGACAGGGCTCGTGGCTATGGCTACACCTTC
>-|TRBV2|-|TRBJ2-1
CASSEVARNNEQFF
TGTGCCAGCAGTGAAGTCGCTAGAAACAATGAGCAGTTCTTC
>-|TRBV6-6|-|TRBJ2-7
CASRTSSGGFTYEQYF
TGTGCCAGCAGGACCAGCAGCGGCGGGTTCACCTACGAGCAGTACTTC
>once|TRBV19|TRBD1|TRBJ1-2
CASSIGQGNYGYTF
TGTGCCAGTAGTATAGGACAGGGTAACTATGGCTACACCTTC
>-|TRBV7-2|-|TRBJ2-7
CASSLGRGAEQYF
TGTGCCAGCAGCTTAGGTCGTGGGGCCGAGCAGTACTTC
>-|TRBV29-1|-|TRBJ2-5
CSVDRGNQETQYF
TGCAGCGTGGATAGGGGGAACCAAGAGACCCAGTACTTC
>-|TRBV10-2|TRBD2|TRBJ2-1
CASSPGLPTEFF
TGCGCCAGCAGCCCGGGACTACCCACAGAGTTCTTC
>-|TRBV10-2|-|TRBJ2-5
CASSGPGGPQETQYF
TGCGCCAGCAGTGGCCCAGGAGGGCCCCAAGAGACCCAGTACTTC
>-|TRBV29-1|TRBD2|TRBJ2-1
CSVVPSGSIDEQFF
TGCAGCGTCGTCCCTAGCGGGAGTATCGATGAGCAGTTCTTC
>-|TRBV7-7|TRBD2|TRBJ2-1
CASSLGTRIPFNEQFF
TGTGCCAGCAGCTTAGGGACTAGGATCCCCTTCAATGAGCAGTTCTTC
>-|TRBV2|-|TRBJ2-7
CASSPLETYEQYF
TGTGCCAGCAGTCCTCTAGAGACCTACGAGCAGTACTTC
>-|TRBV2|TRBD1|TRBJ2-7
CASMVGQTYEQYF
TGTGCCAGCATGGTGGGACAGACCTACGAGCAGTACTTC
>-|TRBV1|-|TRBJ2-5
CTSSQERAGESKTQYF
TGCACCAGCAGCCAAGAAAGAGCGGGAGAATCGAAGACCCAGTACTTC
>-|TRBV5-1|TRBD1|TRBJ2-5
CASSSDRAPGETQYF
TGCGCCAGCAGTAGCGACAGGGCTCCCGGGGAGACCCAGTACTTC
>once|TRBV13|TRBD1|TRBJ2-7
CASSLKGQGPYEQYF
TGTGCCAGCAGCTTAAAGGGACAGGGACCCTACGAGCAGTACTTC
>-|TRBV7-9|TRBD1|TRBJ2-5
CASSLPGTAQETQYF
TGTGCCAGCAGCTTACCCGGGACAGCTCAAGAGACCCAGTACTTC